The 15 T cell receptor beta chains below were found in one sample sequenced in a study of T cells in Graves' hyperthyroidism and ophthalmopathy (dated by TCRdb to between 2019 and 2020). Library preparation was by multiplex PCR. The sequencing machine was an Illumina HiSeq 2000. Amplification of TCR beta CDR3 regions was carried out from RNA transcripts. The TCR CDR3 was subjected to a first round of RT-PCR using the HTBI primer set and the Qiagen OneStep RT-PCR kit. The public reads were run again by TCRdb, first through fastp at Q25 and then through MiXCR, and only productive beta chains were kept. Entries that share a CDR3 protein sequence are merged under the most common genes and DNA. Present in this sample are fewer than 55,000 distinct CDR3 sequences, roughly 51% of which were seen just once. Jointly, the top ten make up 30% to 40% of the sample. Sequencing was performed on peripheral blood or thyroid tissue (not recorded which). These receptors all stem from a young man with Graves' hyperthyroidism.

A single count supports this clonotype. CDR3 DNA: TGTGCCAGCAGCCAAGCAGCCCGGGCCCCCACCGAGCAGTACTTC. Its protein is CASSQAARAPTEQYF. The gene calls are TRBV7-2 and TRBJ2-7; D is uncertain. Germline CDR1 SGHTA, CDR2 FQGNSA. The V end lost 5 bases, the J end lost 6 bases, and 20 bases lay between the germline ends. CDR3 length equals 15 residues.

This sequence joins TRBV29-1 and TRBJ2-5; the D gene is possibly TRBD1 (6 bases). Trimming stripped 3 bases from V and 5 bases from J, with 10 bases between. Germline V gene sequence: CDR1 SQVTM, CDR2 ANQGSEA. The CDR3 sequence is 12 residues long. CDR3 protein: CSVDGQGETQYF. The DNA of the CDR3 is TGCAGCGTTGATGGTCAGGGGGAGACCCAGTACTTC.

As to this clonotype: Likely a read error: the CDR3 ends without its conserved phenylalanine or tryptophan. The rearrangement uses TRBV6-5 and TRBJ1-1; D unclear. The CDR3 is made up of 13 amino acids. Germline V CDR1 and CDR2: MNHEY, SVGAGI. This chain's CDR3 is CAIRPGKNTGAFL. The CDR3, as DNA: TGTGCCATCAGACCGGGCAAGAACACTGGAGCTTTCCTT.

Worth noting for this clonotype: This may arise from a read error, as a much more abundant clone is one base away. This CDR3 reads CASSYDFRRQETQYF. The CDR3 coding sequence is TGTGCCAGCAGTTATGATTTCAGGAGACAAGAGACCCAGTACTTC. The V call is TRBV7-2, the J call TRBJ2-5; unclear D gene. From germline, CDR1 is SGHTA and CDR2 FQGNSA. The CDR3 consists of 15 residues. V was trimmed by 6 bases and J by 2 bases, leaving 16 bases between them.

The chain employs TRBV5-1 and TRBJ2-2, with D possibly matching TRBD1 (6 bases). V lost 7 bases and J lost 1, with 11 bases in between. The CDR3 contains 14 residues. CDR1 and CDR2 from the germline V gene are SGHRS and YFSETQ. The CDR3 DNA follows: TGCGCCAGCGCTCTACAGGGGAACACCGGGGAGCTGTTTTTT. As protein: CASALQGNTGELFF.

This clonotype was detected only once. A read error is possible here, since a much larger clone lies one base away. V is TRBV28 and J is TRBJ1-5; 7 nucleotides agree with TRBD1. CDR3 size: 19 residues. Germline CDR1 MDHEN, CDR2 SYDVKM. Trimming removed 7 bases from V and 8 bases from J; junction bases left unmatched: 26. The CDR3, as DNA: TGTGCCAGCACCTCAAGGCGTGACAGGGTGAGGGGAACAATCAAGCCCCAGCATTTT. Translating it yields CASTSRRDRVRGTIKPQHF.

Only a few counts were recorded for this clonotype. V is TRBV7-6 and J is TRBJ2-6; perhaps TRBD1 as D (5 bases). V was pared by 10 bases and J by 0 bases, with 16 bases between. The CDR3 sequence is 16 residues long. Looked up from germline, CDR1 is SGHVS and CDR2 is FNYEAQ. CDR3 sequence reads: CAIMAGQFSGANVLTF. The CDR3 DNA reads TGTGCCATCATGGCAGGGCAATTCTCTGGGGCCAACGTCCTGACTTTC.

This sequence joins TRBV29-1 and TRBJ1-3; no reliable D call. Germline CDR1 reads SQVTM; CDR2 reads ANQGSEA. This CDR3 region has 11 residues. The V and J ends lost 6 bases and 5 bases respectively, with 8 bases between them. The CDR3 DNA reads TGCAGCGTCCACAACCGAAACACCATATATTTT. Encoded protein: CSVHNRNTIYF.

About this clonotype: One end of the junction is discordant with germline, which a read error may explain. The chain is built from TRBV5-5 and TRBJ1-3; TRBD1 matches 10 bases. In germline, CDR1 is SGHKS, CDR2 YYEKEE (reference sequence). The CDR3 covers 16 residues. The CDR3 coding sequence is TGCGCCAGCAGCCTGGGACAGGGGAGCTCTGGAAACACCATATATTTT. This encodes CASSLGQGSSGNTIYF.

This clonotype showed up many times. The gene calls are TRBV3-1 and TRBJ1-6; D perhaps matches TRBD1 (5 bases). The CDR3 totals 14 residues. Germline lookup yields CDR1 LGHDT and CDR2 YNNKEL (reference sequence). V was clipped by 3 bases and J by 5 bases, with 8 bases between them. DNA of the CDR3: TGTGCCAGCAGCCAGAGGGGCAATAATTCACCCCTCCACTTT. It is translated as CASSQRGNNSPLHF.

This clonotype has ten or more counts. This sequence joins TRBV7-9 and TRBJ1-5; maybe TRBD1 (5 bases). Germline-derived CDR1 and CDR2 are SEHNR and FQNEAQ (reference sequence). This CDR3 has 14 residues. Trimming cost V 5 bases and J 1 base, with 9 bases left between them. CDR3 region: CASSREGSNQPQHF. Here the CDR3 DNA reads TGTGCCAGCAGCAGGGAGGGGAGCAATCAGCCCCAGCATTTT.

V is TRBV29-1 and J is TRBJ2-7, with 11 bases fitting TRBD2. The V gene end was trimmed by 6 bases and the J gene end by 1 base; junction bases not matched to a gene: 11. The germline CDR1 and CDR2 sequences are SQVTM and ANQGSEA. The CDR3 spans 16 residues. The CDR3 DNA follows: TGCAGCGTGAGGCCCGGGACTAGCGGAACTTCCTACGAGCAGTACTTC. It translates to CSVRPGTSGTSYEQYF.

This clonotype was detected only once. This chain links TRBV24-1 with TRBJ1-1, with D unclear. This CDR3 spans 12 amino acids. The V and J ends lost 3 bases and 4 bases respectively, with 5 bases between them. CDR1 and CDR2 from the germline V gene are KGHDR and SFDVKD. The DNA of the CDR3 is TGTGCCACCAGTGATGTGACCACTGAAGCTTTCTTT. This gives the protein CATSDVTTEAFF.

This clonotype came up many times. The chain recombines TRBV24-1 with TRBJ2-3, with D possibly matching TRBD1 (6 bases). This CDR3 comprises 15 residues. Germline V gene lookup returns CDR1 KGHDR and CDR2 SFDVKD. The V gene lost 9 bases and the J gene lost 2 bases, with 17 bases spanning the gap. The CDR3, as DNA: TGTGCCACCCAAAAAGGCGACAGGTACACAGATACGCAGTATTTT. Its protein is CATQKGDRYTDTQYF.

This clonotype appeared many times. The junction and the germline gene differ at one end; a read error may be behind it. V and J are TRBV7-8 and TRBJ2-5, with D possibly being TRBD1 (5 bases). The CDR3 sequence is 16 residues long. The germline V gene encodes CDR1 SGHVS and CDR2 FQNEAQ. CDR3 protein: CASSPEGAGARGTQYF. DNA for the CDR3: TGCGCCAGCAGCCCCGAAGGGGCAGGCGCGAGAGGGACCCAGTACTTC.